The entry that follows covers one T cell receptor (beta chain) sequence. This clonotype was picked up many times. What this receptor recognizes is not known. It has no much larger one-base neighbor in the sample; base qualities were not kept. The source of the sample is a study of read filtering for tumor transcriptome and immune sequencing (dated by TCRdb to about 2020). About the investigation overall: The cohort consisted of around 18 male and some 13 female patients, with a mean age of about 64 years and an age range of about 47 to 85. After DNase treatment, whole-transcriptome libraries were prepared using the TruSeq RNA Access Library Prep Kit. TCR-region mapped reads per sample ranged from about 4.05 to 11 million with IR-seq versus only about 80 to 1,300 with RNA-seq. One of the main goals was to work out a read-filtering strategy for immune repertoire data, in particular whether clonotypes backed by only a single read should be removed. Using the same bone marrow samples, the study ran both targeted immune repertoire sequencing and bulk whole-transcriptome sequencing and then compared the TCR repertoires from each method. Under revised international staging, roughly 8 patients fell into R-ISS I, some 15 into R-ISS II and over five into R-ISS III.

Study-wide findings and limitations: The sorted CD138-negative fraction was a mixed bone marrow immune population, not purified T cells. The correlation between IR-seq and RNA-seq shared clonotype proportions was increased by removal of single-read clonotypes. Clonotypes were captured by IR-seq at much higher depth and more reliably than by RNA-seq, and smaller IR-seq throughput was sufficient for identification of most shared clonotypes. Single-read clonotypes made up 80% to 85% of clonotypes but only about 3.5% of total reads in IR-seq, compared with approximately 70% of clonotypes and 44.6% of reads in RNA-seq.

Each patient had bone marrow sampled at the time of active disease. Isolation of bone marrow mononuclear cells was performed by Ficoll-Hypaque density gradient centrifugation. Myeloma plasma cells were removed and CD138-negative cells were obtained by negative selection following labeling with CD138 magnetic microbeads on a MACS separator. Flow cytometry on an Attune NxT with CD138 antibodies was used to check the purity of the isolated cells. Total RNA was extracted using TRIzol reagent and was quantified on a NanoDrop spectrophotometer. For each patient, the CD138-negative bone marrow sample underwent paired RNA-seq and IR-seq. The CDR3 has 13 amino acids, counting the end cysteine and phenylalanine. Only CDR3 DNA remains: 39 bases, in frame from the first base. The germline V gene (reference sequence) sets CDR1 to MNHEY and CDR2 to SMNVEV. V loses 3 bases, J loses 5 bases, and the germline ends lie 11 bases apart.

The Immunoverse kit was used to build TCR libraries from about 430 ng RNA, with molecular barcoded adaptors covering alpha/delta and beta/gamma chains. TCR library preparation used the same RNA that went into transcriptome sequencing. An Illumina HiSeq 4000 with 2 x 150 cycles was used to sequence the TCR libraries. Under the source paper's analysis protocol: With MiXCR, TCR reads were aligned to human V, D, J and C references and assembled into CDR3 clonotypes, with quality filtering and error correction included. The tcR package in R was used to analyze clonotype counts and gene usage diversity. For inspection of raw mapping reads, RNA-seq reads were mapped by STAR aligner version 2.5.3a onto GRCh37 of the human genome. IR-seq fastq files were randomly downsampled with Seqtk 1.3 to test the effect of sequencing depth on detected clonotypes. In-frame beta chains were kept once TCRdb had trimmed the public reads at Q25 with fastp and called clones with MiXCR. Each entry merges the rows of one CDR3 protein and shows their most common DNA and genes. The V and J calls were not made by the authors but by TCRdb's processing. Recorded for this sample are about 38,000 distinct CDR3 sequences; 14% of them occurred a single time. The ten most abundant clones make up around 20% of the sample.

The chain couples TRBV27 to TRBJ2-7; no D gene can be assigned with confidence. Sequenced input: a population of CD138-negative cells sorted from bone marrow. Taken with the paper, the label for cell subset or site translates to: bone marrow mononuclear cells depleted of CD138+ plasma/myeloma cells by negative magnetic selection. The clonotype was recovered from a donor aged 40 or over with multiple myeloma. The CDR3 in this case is CASSLGRSHEQYF. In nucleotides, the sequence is TGTGCCAGCAGTTTGGGCAGGAGCCACGAGCAGTACTTC.